This note documents a single T cell receptor beta chain sequence. This entry comes from a study of blood T cell repertoires in COVID-19. The CDR3 extends over 15 amino acids. Per germline, CDR1 MDHEN and CDR2 SYDVKM. The germline V and J ends were trimmed by 3 bases and 3 bases, with 13 bases remaining between them. The protocol was immunoSEQ multiplex PCR, while the TCRdb copy is restricted to in-frame clones and leaves out a portion. The sample gives a few hundred thousand clones, less than 90% of which show up once; about 5.4% is in the top ten. This sequence was found in a woman aged 45 to 65 who had recovered from COVID-19. The rearrangement uses TRBV28 and TRBJ2-3; D not resolved. Sequencing was carried out using PBMCs or T cells enriched from blood (not recorded which). CDR3 in amino acids: CASSFIWQDTDTQYF. CDR3 coding DNA: TGTGCCAGCAGTTTTATTTGGCAGGATACAGATACGCAGTATTTT.